This TCR beta chain was obtained from a study of T-cell reconstitution after alpha-beta-depleted transplantation in children. Unique molecular identifiers were used in preparing the TCRbeta library. MiXCR, applied by TCRdb to the PCR reads, yields one record per CDR3 protein. This sample has 600,000 to 700,000 distinct CDR3 sequences, with roughly 15% found just once. This clonotype has a count of ten or more. V gave up 4 bases and J gave up 5 bases; unmatched junction bases: 13. Germline CDR1 reads SEHNR; CDR2 reads FQNEAQ (reference sequence). The length of the CDR3 is 17 residues. Sequencing was performed on PBMCs from the stem cell graft donor, taken from the stem cell graft. The chain joins TRBV7-9 to TRBJ2-1, with 8 bases identical to TRBD1. The TCR was taken from a human donor who donated a stem cell graft to a child with acute myeloid leukemia. CDR3 in amino acids: CASSYPLRDRQHNEQFF. The CDR3, as DNA: TGTGCCAGCAGCTACCCACTCCGGGACAGGCAGCACAATGAGCAGTTCTTC. Together with reference TRBV7-9 and TRBJ2-1, the CDR3 gives the full variable domain: DTGVSQNPRHKITKRGQNVTFRCDPISEHNRLYWYRQTLGQGPEFLTYFQNEAQLEKSRLLSDRFSAERPKGSFSTLEIQRTEQGDSAMYLCASSYPLRDRQHNEQFFGPGTRLTVL.